The TCR beta chain under discussion was sequenced for a study of blood T cell repertoires in COVID-19. In the study overall: From T cells, B-cell-depleted T cells, or PBMCs came the material, which was cDNA or gDNA.

In the original analysis: Reference gene primer amplification yielded estimated nucleated cell counts. The assay was immunoSEQ multiplex PCR, and TCRdb's table has in-frame clones only and misses some. V and J calls and clone size are given by that table; D and trimming were obtained from the DNA. The sample yields 150,000 to 200,000 clones, about four fifths seen once. The CDR3 contains 14 residues. Germline assignment: CDR1 SGHTA and CDR2 FQGNSA. Trimming removed 4 bases at V and 3 bases at J, with 13 bases between. This TCR was recovered from a man in his 60s with active or convalescent COVID-19. Specimen: peripheral blood. This chain joins TRBV7-2 and TRBJ2-7, with D possibly matching TRBD2 (6 bases). The DNA of the CDR3 is TGTGCCAGCAGCTCAGGACTAAACATCTACGAGCAGTACTTC. Protein product: CASSSGLNIYEQYF.